The present entry profiles one T cell receptor beta chain with its context. Given a much more abundant clone one base away, this may be a read error. This sample is drawn from a study of glioma-infiltrating T cells. The length of the CDR3 is 15 residues. V shed 6 bases and J 4 bases; nucleotides not matched to a gene: 8. Per the germline V gene, CDR1 is ENHRY and CDR2 is SYGVKD. Using RNA template, CDR3s of TCR alpha and beta were amplified with iRepertoire arm-PCR. TCRdb called the multiplex PCR reads again in MiXCR, with one record for every CDR3 protein. This repertoire shows under 200,000 distinct CDR3 sequences, approximately 40% found once; its top ten account for roughly 5.5%.

The sample was glioma tissue, nonneoplastic brain tissue, or PBMCs (not recorded which). The receptor comes from a human donor with low-grade glioma or glioblastoma, undergoing nonglioma brain surgery, or in good health (not recorded which). The V gene is TRBV10-3, the J gene TRBJ2-3; 9 bases agree with TRBD2. The CDR3 DNA reads as TGTGCCATCAGAACAGCGGGAGGAGGCCCAGATACGCAGTATTTT. This gives the protein CAIRTAGGGPDTQYF.